The 27 T cell receptor beta chains below come from one sample, sequenced in a study of T cell clones after liver transplantation. Some clones are missing from TCRdb's copy, which holds only in-frame ones; the method was immunoSEQ multiplex PCR. Among about 7,900 clones listed, roughly 80% were seen once. This sample comprised CD8+ T cells from blood, obtained before liver transplant. The receptors here all came from a human donor who received a liver transplant.

This clone was picked up a small number of times. The chain carries TRBV7-9 and TRBJ2-2; no reliable D call. Trimming stripped 5 bases from V and 8 bases from J, with 9 bases between. Germline V gives CDR1 SEHNR, CDR2 FQNEAQ (reference sequence). The CDR3 contains 12 residues. CDR3 residues: CASSSRTGELFF. The CDR3 DNA reads as TGTGCCAGCAGCAGTAGAACGGGGGAGCTGTTTTTT.

The chain carries TRBV4-1 and TRBJ2-3; 8 bases agree with TRBD2. V was clipped by 3 bases and J by 1 base; unmatched bases: 6. CDR1 and CDR2 from the germline V gene are MGHRA and YSYEKL. This CDR3 has 16 amino acids. The CDR3 protein is CASSHGGALGTDTQYF. In nucleotides, the CDR3 is TGCGCCAGCAGCCACGGGGGGGCGTTAGGCACAGATACGCAGTATTTT.

V gene TRBV15 combines with J gene TRBJ2-3, with 10 bases that match TRBD1. The CDR3 totals 15 residues. Germline trimming cut 5 bases from V and 6 bases from J; bases unmatched to any gene: 8. Germline V gene sequence: CDR1 LNHNV, CDR2 YYDKDF (reference sequence). Written as DNA, the CDR3 is TGTGCCACCAGCCCACGGGACAGGGGAGGCGATACGCAGTATTTT. Protein sequence: CATSPRDRGGDTQYF.

In this sample, this clone turned up a few times. The chain links TRBV7-9 to TRBJ1-2, with a weak D call TRBD1 (5 bases). The CDR3 consists of 14 residues. The germline gives CDR1 SEHNR, CDR2 FQNEAQ (reference sequence). Trimming took off 6 bases at V and 4 bases at J, with 15 bases between the two ends. The CDR3 reads CASSPPGLGYGYTF. CDR3 coding DNA: TGTGCCAGCAGTCCACCGGGACTTGGCTATGGCTACACCTTC.

This clone was seen just once. The chain employs TRBV10-1 and TRBJ1-2, with 9 bases that match TRBD1. V lost 5 bases to trimming and J lost 7 bases; unmatched junction nucleotides: 8. Germline V lookup: CDR1 WNHNN, CDR2 SYGVQD (reference sequence). CDR3 size: 14 residues. Here the CDR3 DNA reads TGCGCCAGCAGTCCGGGACAGGGATTAGCTGGCTACACCTTC. This encodes CASSPGQGLAGYTF.

The V and J genes are TRBV7-2 and TRBJ2-3; 11 positions match TRBD2. V gave up 1 base and J gave up 5 bases; unmatched junction bases: 5. Germline V CDR1 and CDR2: SGHTA, FQGNSA. The CDR3 sequence is 16 residues long. CDR3 nucleotide sequence: TGTGCCAGCAGCTTAGTTAGCGGGGGGGCAGTAGATACGCAGTATTTT. Its translation: CASSLVSGGAVDTQYF.

CDR3: CASSVLGQEAFF. The CDR3 nucleotides are TGTGCCAGCAGCGTCCTTGGACAGGAAGCTTTCTTT. The rearrangement joins TRBV5-5 to TRBJ1-1; D possibly corresponds to TRBD1 (6 bases). CDR3 length equals 12 residues. Trimming removed 4 bases from V and 8 bases from J, with 12 bases in between. Germline CDR1 reads SGHKS; CDR2 reads YYEKEE (reference sequence). Supplemented by reference TRBV5-5 and TRBJ1-1, the full variable domain reads DAGVTQSPTHLIKTRGQQVTLRCSPISGHKSVSWYQQVLGQGPQFIFQYYEKEERGRGNFPDRFSARQFPNYSSELNVNALLLGDSALYLCASSVLGQEAFFGQGTRLTVV.

This clone was recorded only once. The J gene is TRBJ2-2, the V gene TRBV7-8; D might be TRBD2 (5 bases). Germline V gene sequence: CDR1 SGHVS, CDR2 FQNEAQ. The ends were cut back, 1 base at V and 5 bases at J, with 5 bases in the middle. The CDR3 totals 13 residues. CDR3 loop: CASSLGGTGELFF. In nucleotides, the CDR3 is TGTGCCAGCAGCTTAGGAGGGACCGGGGAGCTGTTTTTT.

The chain has TRBV4-1 and TRBJ1-5; D remains ambiguous. This CDR3 spans 13 amino acids. Between the trimmed V and J ends, which lost 1 base and 6 bases, there was a span of 7 bases. CDR1 MGHRA and CDR2 YSYEKL come from the germline V gene. In nucleotides, the CDR3 is TGCGCCAGCAGCCAAGCTTCAGGTCAGCCCCAGCATTTT. The encoded protein is CASSQASGQPQHF.

The chain employs TRBV25-1 and TRBJ2-3; 10 nucleotides align to TRBD2. The CDR3 spans 15 residues. Germline V gene data show CDR1 as MGHDK and CDR2 as SYGVNS. After removal of 5 bases from V and 5 bases from J, the junction contained 7 bases not matched to a gene. CDR3 protein: CASSTAGGPEDTQYF. The CDR3 region has the DNA TGTGCCAGCAGTACAGCGGGGGGGCCAGAAGATACGCAGTATTTT.

This clone was counted a single time. J is TRBJ2-7 and V is TRBV7-6; 7 bases agree with TRBD2. Germline CDR1 reads SGHVS; CDR2 reads FNYEAQ. V was pared by 5 bases and J by 4 bases, with 8 bases of the junction left unmatched. This CDR3 comprises 14 residues. In nucleotides, the CDR3 is TGTGCCAGCAGCCGGGGGGACGCCTTGTACGAGCAGTACTTC. Translation gives CASSRGDALYEQYF.

Here the CDR3 reads CASSLGLSGGAENEQFF. CDR3 DNA: TGTGCCAGCAGCTTAGGGCTTTCAGGGGGCGCGGAGAATGAGCAGTTCTTC. The chain recombines TRBV7-9 with TRBJ2-1, with 8 bases that match TRBD1. J lost 7 bases, V lost 1 base, and 12 bases had no gene match. CDR1 and CDR2 from the germline V gene are SEHNR and FQNEAQ (reference sequence). The CDR3 runs to 17 residues.

The chain is built from TRBV6-5 and TRBJ1-2; TRBD1 is a possible D gene (6 bases). V was trimmed by 6 bases and J by 5 bases, leaving 10 bases between them. Germline loops: CDR1 MNHEY, CDR2 SVGAGI. The CDR3 spans 12 residues. CDR3 bases: TGTGCCAGCAGCCCCGGGACATATGGCTACACCTTC. Translated: CASSPGTYGYTF.

The chain has TRBV27 and TRBJ2-7, with 8 bases lining up with TRBD1. CDR1 MNHEY and CDR2 SMNVEV come from the germline V gene (reference sequence). V lost 9 bases and J lost 7; bases outside the gene matches: 11. The CDR3 length is 13 residues. Here the CDR3 DNA reads TGTGCCAGTGGGGACAGGCCTCCGGGAGAGCAGTACTTC. Its protein is CASGDRPPGEQYF.

The chain is built from TRBV4-2 and TRBJ2-7, with 10 bases aligning to TRBD2. Germline V gene lookup returns CDR1 LGHNA and CDR2 YNFKEQ. The length of the CDR3 is 15 residues. V lost 1 base, J lost 7 bases, and 7 bases stayed unmatched. Here the CDR3 DNA reads TGTGCCAGCAGCCAAGGTGGTCTAGCGGGGGATGAGCAGTACTTC. Encoded protein: CASSQGGLAGDEQYF.

CDR3 loop: CASSFGGLGTYEQYF. As DNA, the CDR3 is TGTGCCAGCAGCTTTGGTGGACTAGGGACCTACGAGCAGTACTTC. The rearrangement links TRBV5-5 to TRBJ2-7; TRBD2 matches 7 bases. This CDR3 is built from 15 residues. Germline V lookup: CDR1 SGHKS, CDR2 YYEKEE (reference sequence). V shed 2 bases and J 2 bases; nucleotides not matched to a gene: 7.

This clone is termed large. This chain links TRBV9 with TRBJ2-1; 8 bases align to TRBD2. The V gene end was trimmed by 0 bases and the J gene end by 7 bases; junction bases not matched to a gene: 6. The CDR3 loop spans 15 amino acids. CDR1 and CDR2 from the germline V gene are SGDLS and YYNGEE. CDR3 nucleotides: TGTGCCAGCAGCGTAGCTGGCGGGGGGCTGAATGAGCAGTTCTTC. It codes for CASSVAGGGLNEQFF.

The rearrangement joins TRBV2 to TRBJ2-7, with TRBD2 matching 7 bases. J gave up 1 base and V 7 bases, and 4 bases lay outside the gene matches. In germline, CDR1 is SNHLY, CDR2 FYNNEI. This CDR3 region has 13 residues. The CDR3 protein is CASTGGGSYEQYF. The DNA for the CDR3 is TGTGCCAGCACGGGAGGCGGGTCCTACGAGCAGTACTTC.

CDR3 protein: CASSSTSGQETEQYF. DNA of the CDR3: TGTGCCAGCAGCTCTACCTCGGGACAGGAAACCGAGCAGTACTTC. The chain uses TRBV7-8 and TRBJ2-7; TRBD1 matches 8 bases. Germline CDR1 reads SGHVS; CDR2 reads FQNEAQ. V dropped 4 bases and J dropped 6; count of bases not matched to a gene: 11. The CDR3 sequence is 15 residues long.

The chain employs TRBV6-5 and TRBJ2-7, with 7 nucleotides matching TRBD1. The CDR3 runs to 15 residues. V was clipped by 3 bases and J by 4 bases; unmatched bases: 9. CDR1 is MNHEY, CDR2 SVGAGI, per germline. The CDR3 protein is CASSYGRGRMYEQYF. The DNA for the CDR3 is TGTGCCAGCAGTTATGGAAGGGGGCGCATGTACGAGCAGTACTTC.

This rearrangement joins TRBV6-5 to TRBJ2-7; 9 nucleotides align to TRBD1. CDR1 is MNHEY, CDR2 SVGAGI, per germline. J lost 2 bases, V lost 5 bases, and 7 bases had no gene match. The CDR3 is 15 amino acids. CDR3 loop: CASSTIRDRAYEQYF. The CDR3 bases are TGTGCCAGCAGTACTATCCGGGACAGGGCCTACGAGCAGTACTTC.

This clone is medium-sized within its sample. The chain joins TRBV19 to TRBJ2-7; 9 nucleotides agree with TRBD1. Germline V CDR1 and CDR2: LNHDA, SQIVND (reference sequence). The CDR3 sequence is 19 residues long. V lost 7 bases to trimming and J lost 7 bases; unmatched junction nucleotides: 26. The CDR3 DNA reads TGTGCCAGTACGACTCAATCCCCCCCAAAGGGACAGGGTCTGTATGAGCAGTACTTC. Amino acids: CASTTQSPPKGQGLYEQYF.

This chain uses TRBV10-2 with TRBJ2-1, with 10 bases aligning to TRBD2. Germline V gene data show CDR1 as WSHSY and CDR2 as SAAADI. CDR3 length: 16 residues. The junction had 14 bases not matched to a gene; V was cut back by 6 bases and J by 9 bases. CDR3 sequence (DNA): TGCGCCAGCAGGACCCTGGGAGCGGGGGGGCCTGGTGAGCAGTTCTTC. Amino acid sequence: CASRTLGAGGPGEQFF.

This chain connects TRBV4-1 to TRBJ1-2; the D is unclear. Trimming removed 0 bases at V and 5 bases at J, with 13 bases between. Germline V lookup: CDR1 MGHRA, CDR2 YSYEKL. This CDR3 comprises 15 residues. The CDR3, as DNA: TGCGCCAGCAGCCAAGAGGAAGGCGAGGTGTATGGCTACACCTTC. Protein: CASSQEEGEVYGYTF.

This clone rates as medium-sized. The chain is built from TRBV7-6 and TRBJ2-5, with 10 bases matching TRBD2. This CDR3 comprises 16 residues. CDR1 is SGHVS, CDR2 FNYEAQ, per germline. Trimming cost V 2 bases and J 4 bases; bases outside gene matches: 7. CDR3 nucleotide sequence: TGTGCCAGCAGCTTAACCCAGCGGGGGGGCCGAGAGACCCAGTACTTC. Protein sequence: CASSLTQRGGRETQYF.

J is TRBJ2-2 and V is TRBV7-8; D is perhaps TRBD2 (6 bases). Germline CDR1 is SGHVS and CDR2 is FQNEAQ. The CDR3 covers 12 residues. Trimming left V 11 bases short and J 4 bases short, with 11 bases between. CDR3 nucleotide sequence: TGTGCCTCAGACGGGGGCACCGGGGAGCTGTTTTTT. Protein product: CASDGGTGELFF.

Within the sample, this clone is medium-sized. The chain combines TRBV7-9 with TRBJ2-7; 7 nucleotides match TRBD2. The CDR3 is 14 residues long. V shed 2 bases, J shed 2 bases, and the junction held 3 bases outside the gene matches. Per germline, CDR1 SEHNR and CDR2 FQNEAQ (reference sequence). The CDR3 is CASSLSGDPYEQYF. The CDR3 coding sequence is TGTGCCAGCAGCTTAAGCGGGGACCCCTACGAGCAGTACTTC.